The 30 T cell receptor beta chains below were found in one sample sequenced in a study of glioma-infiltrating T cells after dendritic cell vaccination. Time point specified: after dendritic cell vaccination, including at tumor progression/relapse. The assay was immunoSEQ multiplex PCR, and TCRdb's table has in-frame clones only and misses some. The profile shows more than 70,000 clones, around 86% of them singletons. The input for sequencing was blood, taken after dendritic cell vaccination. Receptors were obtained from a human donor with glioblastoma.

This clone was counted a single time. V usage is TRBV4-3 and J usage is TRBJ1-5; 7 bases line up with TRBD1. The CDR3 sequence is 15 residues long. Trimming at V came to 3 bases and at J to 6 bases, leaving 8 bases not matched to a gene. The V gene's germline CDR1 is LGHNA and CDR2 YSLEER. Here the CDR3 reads CASSHPWRGRQPQHF. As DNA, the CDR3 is TGCGCCAGCAGCCACCCTTGGAGGGGGCGTCAGCCCCAGCATTTT.

The CDR3 DNA reads as TGTGCCAGCAGCCCAATCTCTACAGGGGATGCTGGCTACACCTTC. Amino acids: CASSPISTGDAGYTF. This chain connects TRBV5-6 to TRBJ1-2; 7 nucleotides agree with TRBD1. After removal of 4 bases from V and 7 bases from J, the junction contained 13 bases not matched to a gene. Germline CDR1 and CDR2: SGHDT and YYEEEE. This CDR3 is 15 amino acids long.

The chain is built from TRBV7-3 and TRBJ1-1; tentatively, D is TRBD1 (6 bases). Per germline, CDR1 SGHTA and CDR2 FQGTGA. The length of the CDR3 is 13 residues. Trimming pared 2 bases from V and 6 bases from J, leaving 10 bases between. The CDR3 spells CASSLDRSAEAFF. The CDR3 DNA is TGTGCCAGCAGCTTAGACAGGAGCGCTGAAGCTTTCTTT.

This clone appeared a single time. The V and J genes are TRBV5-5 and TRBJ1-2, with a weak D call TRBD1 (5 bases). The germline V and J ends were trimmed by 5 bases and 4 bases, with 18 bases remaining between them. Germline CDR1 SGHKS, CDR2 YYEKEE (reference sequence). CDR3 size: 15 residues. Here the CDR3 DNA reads TGTGCCAGCAGTTGGACCGCCGGTCAGGGCTATGGCTACACCTTC. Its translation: CASSWTAGQGYGYTF.

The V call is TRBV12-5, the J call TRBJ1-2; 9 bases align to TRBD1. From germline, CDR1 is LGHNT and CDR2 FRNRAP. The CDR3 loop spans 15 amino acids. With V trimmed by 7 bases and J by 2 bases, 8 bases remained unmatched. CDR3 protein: CASAGGGTGNYGYTF. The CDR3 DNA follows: TGTGCTAGTGCCGGGGGAGGGACAGGGAACTATGGCTACACCTTC.

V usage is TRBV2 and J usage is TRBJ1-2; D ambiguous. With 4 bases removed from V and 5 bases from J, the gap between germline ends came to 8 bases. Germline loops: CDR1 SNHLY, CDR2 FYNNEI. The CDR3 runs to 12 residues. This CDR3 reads CASSGEEYGYTF. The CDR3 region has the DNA TGTGCCAGCAGTGGTGAGGAATATGGCTACACCTTC. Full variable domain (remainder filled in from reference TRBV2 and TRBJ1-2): EPEVTQTPSHQVTQMGQEVILRCVPISNHLYFYWYRQILGQKVEFLVSFYNNEISEKSEIFDDQFSVERPDGSNFTLKIRSTKLEDSAMYFCASSGEEYGYTFGSGTRLTVV.

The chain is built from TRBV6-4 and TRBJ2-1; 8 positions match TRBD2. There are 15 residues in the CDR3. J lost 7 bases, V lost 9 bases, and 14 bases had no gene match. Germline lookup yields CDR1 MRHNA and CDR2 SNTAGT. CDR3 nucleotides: TGTGCCAGTACCCCCTTGGCGGGAGGAGGGAATGAGCAGTTCTTC. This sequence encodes CASTPLAGGGNEQFF.

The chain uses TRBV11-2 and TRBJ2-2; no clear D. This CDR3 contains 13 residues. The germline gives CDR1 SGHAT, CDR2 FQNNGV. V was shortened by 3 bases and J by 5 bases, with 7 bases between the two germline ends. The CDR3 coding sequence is TGTGCCAGCAGCTTGCGGATAACCGGGGAGCTGTTTTTT. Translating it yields CASSLRITGELFF. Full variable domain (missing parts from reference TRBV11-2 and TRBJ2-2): EAGVAQSPRYKIIEKRQSVAFWCNPISGHATLYWYQQILGQGPKLLIQFQNNGVVDDSQLPKDRFSAERLKGVDSTLKIQPAKLEDSAVYLCASSLRITGELFFGEGSRLTVL.

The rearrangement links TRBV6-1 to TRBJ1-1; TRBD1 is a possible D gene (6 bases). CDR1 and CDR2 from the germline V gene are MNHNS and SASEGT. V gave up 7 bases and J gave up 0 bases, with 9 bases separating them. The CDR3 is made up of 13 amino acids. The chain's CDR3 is CASMRGMNTEAFF. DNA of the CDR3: TGTGCCAGCATGAGGGGGATGAACACTGAAGCTTTCTTT.

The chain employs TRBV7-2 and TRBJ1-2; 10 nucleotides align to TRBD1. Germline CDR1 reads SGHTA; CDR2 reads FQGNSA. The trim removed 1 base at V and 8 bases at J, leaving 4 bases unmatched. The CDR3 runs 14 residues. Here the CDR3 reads CASSLGDRGQGYTF. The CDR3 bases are TGTGCCAGCAGCTTAGGGGACAGGGGCCAAGGCTACACCTTC.

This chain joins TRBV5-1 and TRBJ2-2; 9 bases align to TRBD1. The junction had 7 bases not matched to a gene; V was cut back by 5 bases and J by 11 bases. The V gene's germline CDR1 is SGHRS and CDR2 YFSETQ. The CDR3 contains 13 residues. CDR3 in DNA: TGCGCCAGCAGTTCTGCGGACAGGGGTGAGCTGTTTTTT. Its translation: CASSSADRGELFF.

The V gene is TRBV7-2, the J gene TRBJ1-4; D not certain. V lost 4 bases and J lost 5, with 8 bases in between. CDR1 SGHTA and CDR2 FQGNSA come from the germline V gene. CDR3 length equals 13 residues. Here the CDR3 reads CASSWLTNEKLFF. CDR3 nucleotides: TGTGCCAGCAGCTGGCTTACGAATGAAAAACTGTTTTTT. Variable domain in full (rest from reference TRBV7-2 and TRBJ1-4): GAGVSQSPSNKVTEKGKDVELRCDPISGHTALYWYRQSLGQGLEFLIYFQGNSAPDKSGLPSDRFSAERTGGSVSTLTIQRTQQEDSAVYLCASSWLTNEKLFFGSGTQLSVL.

CDR3 residues: CASSLAGGNQPQHF. CDR3 sequence (DNA): TGTGCCAGCAGCTTAGCGGGGGGCAATCAGCCCCAGCATTTT. The V and J genes are TRBV11-2 and TRBJ1-5; TRBD1 is a possible D gene (5 bases). The CDR3 is 14 amino acids. The V gene's germline CDR1 is SGHAT and CDR2 FQNNGV. V was trimmed by 1 base and J by 2 bases, leaving 6 bases between them.

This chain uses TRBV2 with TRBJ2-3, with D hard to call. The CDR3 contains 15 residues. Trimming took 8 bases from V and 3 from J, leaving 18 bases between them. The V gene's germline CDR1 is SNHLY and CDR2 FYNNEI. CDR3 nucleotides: TGTGCCAGCGTAACGACAAGAGACCGAACAGATACGCAGTATTTT. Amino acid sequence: CASVTTRDRTDTQYF.

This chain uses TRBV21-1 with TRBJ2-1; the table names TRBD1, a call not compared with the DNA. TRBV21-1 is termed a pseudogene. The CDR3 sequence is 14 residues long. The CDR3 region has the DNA TGTGCCAGCAGCGCCCGGGACAGGACCAGTCGGCGGTTCTTC. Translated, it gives CASSARDRTSRRFF.

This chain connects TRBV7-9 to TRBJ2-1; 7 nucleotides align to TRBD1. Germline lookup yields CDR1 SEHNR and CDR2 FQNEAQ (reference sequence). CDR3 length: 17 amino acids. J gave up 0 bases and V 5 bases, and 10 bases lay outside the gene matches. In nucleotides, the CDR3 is TGTGCCAGCAGCCCCAGGGGGAGCTCGAGCTCCTACAATGAGCAGTTCTTC. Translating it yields CASSPRGSSSSYNEQFF.

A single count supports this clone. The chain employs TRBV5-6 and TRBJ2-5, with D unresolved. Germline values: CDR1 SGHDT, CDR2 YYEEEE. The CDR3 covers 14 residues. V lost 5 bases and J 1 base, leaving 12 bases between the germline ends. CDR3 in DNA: TGTGCCAGCAGTGTAAGAGAGATCCAAGAGACCCAGTACTTC. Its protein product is CASSVREIQETQYF.

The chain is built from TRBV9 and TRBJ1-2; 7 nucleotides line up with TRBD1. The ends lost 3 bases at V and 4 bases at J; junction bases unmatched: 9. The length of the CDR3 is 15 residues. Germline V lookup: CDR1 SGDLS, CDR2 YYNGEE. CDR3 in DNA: TGTGCCAGCAGCGCATCACAGGGGCGCGGCTATGGCTACACCTTC. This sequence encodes CASSASQGRGYGYTF.

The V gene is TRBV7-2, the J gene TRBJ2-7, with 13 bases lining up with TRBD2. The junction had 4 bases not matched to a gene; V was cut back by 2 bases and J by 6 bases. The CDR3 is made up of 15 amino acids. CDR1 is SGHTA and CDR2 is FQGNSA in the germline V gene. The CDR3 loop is CASSLLWTSGSEQYF. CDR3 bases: TGTGCCAGCAGCTTACTCTGGACTAGCGGGAGCGAGCAGTACTTC.

In DNA, the CDR3 is TGTGCCAGCTCACAAAGGGGACAGGGGGACCCTGAAGCTTTCTTT. Protein product: CASSQRGQGDPEAFF. The rearrangement uses TRBV18 and TRBJ1-1, with 11 bases identical to TRBD1. The germline V gene has CDR1 KGHSH and CDR2 LQKENI. Germline trimming cut 4 bases from V and 6 bases from J; bases unmatched to any gene: 7. The CDR3 has 15 residues.

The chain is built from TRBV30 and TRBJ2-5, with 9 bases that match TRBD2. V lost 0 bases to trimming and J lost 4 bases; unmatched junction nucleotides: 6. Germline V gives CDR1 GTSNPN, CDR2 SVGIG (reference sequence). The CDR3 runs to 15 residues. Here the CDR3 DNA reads TGTGCCTGGAGTGTTAGCGGGAGAACTATAGAGACCCAGTACTTC. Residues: CAWSVSGRTIETQYF.

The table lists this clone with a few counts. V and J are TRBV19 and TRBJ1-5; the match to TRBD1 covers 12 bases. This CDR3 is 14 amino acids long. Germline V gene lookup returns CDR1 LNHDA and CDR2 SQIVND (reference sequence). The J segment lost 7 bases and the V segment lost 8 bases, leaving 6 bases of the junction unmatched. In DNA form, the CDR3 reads TGTGCCAGTGTTAGGGGACAGGGGGCACAGCCCCAGCATTTT. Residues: CASVRGQGAQPQHF.

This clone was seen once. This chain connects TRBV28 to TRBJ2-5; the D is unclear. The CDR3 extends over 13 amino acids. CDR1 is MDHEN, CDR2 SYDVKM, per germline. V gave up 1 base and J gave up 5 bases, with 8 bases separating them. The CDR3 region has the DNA TGTGCCAGCAGTTTATTTGTGGAGGAGACCCAGTACTTC. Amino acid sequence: CASSLFVEETQYF. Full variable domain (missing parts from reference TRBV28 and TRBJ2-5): DVKVTQSSRYLVKRTGEKVFLECVQDMDHENMFWYRQDPGLGLRLIYFSYDVKMKEKGDIPEGYSVSREKKERFSLILESASTNQTSMYLCASSLFVEETQYFGPGTRLLVL.

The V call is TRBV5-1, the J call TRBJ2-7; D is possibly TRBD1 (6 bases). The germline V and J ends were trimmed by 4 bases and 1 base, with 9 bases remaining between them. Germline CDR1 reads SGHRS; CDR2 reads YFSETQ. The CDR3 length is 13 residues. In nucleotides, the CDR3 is TGCGCCAGCAGCCAAGGGGGATCCTACGAGCAGTACTTC. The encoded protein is CASSQGGSYEQYF.

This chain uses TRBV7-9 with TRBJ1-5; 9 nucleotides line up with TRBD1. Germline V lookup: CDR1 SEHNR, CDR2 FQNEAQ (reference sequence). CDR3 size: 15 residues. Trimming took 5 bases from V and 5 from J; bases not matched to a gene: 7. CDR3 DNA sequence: TGTGCCAGCAGCCTCCCGGGACAGGGAGATCAGCCCCAGCATTTT. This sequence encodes CASSLPGQGDQPQHF.

CDR3 coding DNA: TGCGCCAGCAGCTGGCTGACTAGCGGGAGGGCAGGCACCGGGGAGCTGTTTTTT. Translating it yields CASSWLTSGRAGTGELFF. This chain connects TRBV5-1 to TRBJ2-2, with 14 positions matching TRBD2. Unmatched junction bases numbered 8, after V lost 3 bases and J lost 4 bases. This CDR3 comprises 18 residues. Germline V gives CDR1 SGHRS, CDR2 YFSETQ.

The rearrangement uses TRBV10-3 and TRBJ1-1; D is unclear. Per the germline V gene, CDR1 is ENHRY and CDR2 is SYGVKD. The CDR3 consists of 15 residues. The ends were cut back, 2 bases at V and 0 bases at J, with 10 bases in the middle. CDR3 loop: CAISERRDLNTEAFF. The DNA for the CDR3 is TGTGCCATCAGTGAGAGGAGGGATTTGAACACTGAAGCTTTCTTT.

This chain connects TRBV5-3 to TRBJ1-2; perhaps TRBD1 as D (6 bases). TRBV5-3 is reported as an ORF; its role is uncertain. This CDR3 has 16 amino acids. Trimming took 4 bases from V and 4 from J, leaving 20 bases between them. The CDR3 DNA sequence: TGTGCCAGAAGCCCGCCATCGGACAGAGCCACCTATGGCTACACCTTC. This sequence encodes CARSPPSDRATYGYTF.

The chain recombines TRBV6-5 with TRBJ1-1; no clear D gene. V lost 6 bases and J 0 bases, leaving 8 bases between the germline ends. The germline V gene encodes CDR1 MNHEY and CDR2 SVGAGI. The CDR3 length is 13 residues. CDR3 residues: CASSPSLNTEAFF. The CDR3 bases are TGTGCCAGCAGCCCGTCTTTGAACACTGAAGCTTTCTTT.

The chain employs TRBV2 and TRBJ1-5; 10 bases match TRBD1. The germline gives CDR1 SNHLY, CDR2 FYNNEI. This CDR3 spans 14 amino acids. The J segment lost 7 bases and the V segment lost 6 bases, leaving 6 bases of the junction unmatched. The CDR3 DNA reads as TGTGCCAGCAGCGGGACAGGGGTCTACCAGCCCCAGCATTTT. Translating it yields CASSGTGVYQPQHF. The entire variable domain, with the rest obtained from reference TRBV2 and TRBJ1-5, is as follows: EPEVTQTPSHQVTQMGQEVILRCVPISNHLYFYWYRQILGQKVEFLVSFYNNEISEKSEIFDDQFSVERPDGSNFTLKIRSTKLEDSAMYFCASSGTGVYQPQHFGDGTRLSIL.